Listed here are 24 T cell receptor beta chains from one sample, sequenced in a study of cytomegalovirus exposure and HLA in healthy donors. 13 Jbeta primers and 60 Vbeta primers were used for the PCR. Libraries were prepared by immunoSEQ multiplex PCR; TCRdb keeps only in-frame clonotypes and omits some of them. The sample gives roughly 150,000 clones, approximately 80% of which show up once; approximately 5.6% is in the top ten. The source material was PBMCs. Every receptor here comes from a middle-aged woman in good health and CMV-seropositive.

The CDR3 DNA reads as TGCGCCAGCAGCACTAGCGGGATGTACAATGAGCAGTTCTTC. Encoded protein: CASSTSGMYNEQFF. The chain uses TRBV5-1 and TRBJ2-1, with TRBD2 matching 10 bases. J was trimmed by 4 bases and V by 4 bases; bases with no gene match: 2. The germline CDR1 and CDR2 sequences are SGHRS and YFSETQ. This CDR3 region has 14 residues.

The rearrangement uses TRBV7-9 and TRBJ1-1; D unresolved. This CDR3 is 13 amino acids long. The germline V and J ends were trimmed by 2 bases and 8 bases, with 12 bases remaining between them. Germline V gene lookup returns CDR1 SEHNR and CDR2 FQNEAQ (reference sequence). The chain's CDR3 is CASSLSNAREAFF. The CDR3 region has the DNA TGTGCCAGCAGCTTATCCAACGCGAGGGAAGCTTTCTTT.

The gene calls are TRBV2 and TRBJ1-5; TRBD1 matches 7 bases. Germline-derived CDR1 and CDR2 are SNHLY and FYNNEI. The length of the CDR3 is 16 residues. V shed 3 bases and J 3 bases; nucleotides not matched to a gene: 8. The CDR3, as DNA: TGTGCCAGCAGTGATGCAGGGGGAGGCGTCAATCAGCCCCAGCATTTT. This gives the protein CASSDAGGGVNQPQHF. Using reference TRBV2 and TRBJ1-5 for the parts outside the CDR3, the full variable domain is EPEVTQTPSHQVTQMGQEVILRCVPISNHLYFYWYRQILGQKVEFLVSFYNNEISEKSEIFDDQFSVERPDGSNFTLKIRSTKLEDSAMYFCASSDAGGGVNQPQHFGDGTRLSIL.

The chain is built from TRBV6-1 and TRBJ1-5, with D unresolved. Per the germline V gene, CDR1 is MNHNS and CDR2 is SASEGT. This CDR3 has 14 amino acids. Trimming took 2 bases from V and 4 from J, leaving 9 bases between them. CDR3 bases: TGTGCCAGCAGTGAATTTCGAACTAATCAGCCCCAGCATTTT. Amino acids: CASSEFRTNQPQHF.

This clone was detected ten times or more. J is TRBJ2-7 and V is TRBV6-5, with D perhaps TRBD1 (6 bases). V was pared by 0 bases and J by 5 bases, with 14 bases between. This CDR3 comprises 15 residues. Germline CDR1 reads MNHEY; CDR2 reads SVGAGI. CDR3 loop: CASSYSAGVRHEQYF. The CDR3 region has the DNA TGTGCCAGCAGTTACTCGGCAGGGGTTCGCCACGAGCAGTACTTC.

The chain uses TRBV27 and TRBJ2-1, with TRBD2 as a possible D gene (5 bases). V lost 8 bases, J lost 8 bases, and 16 bases lay in between. The CDR3 consists of 13 residues. Germline CDR1 is MNHEY and CDR2 is SMNVEV (reference sequence). The CDR3 loop is CASWTGLGYEQFF. CDR3 nucleotide sequence: TGTGCCAGCTGGACTGGGTTGGGGTATGAGCAGTTCTTC.

This clone was counted once. CDR3 nucleotide sequence: TGTGCCTGGAGCCCAGGGGGATCTGGGCCCCAGCATTTT. This sequence encodes CAWSPGGSGPQHF. The rearrangement links TRBV30 to TRBJ1-5; TRBD1 matches at 7 bases. Germline CDR1 is GTSNPN and CDR2 is SVGIG (reference sequence). V was clipped by 3 bases and J by 9 bases; unmatched bases: 8. This CDR3 has 13 amino acids. Combining the CDR3 with reference TRBV30 and TRBJ1-5 gives the whole variable domain SQTIHQWPATLVQPVGSPLSLECTVEGTSNPNLYWYRQAAGRGLQLLFYSVGIGQISSEVPQNLSASRPQDRQFILSSKKLLLSDSGFYLCAWSPGGSGPQHFGDGTRLSIL.

This clone is a singleton in its sample. This chain uses TRBV5-4 with TRBJ2-3; D not resolved. The CDR3 has 12 residues. Germline assignment: CDR1 SGHNT and CDR2 YYREEE (reference sequence). Trimming removed 4 bases from V and 5 bases from J, with 8 bases in between. CDR3 nucleotides: TGTGCCAGCAGCGTACCGGGAGATACGCAGTATTTT. It translates to CASSVPGDTQYF.

The V and J genes are TRBV6-5 and TRBJ2-5, with D maybe TRBD2 (5 bases). V was pared by 5 bases and J by 5 bases, with 15 bases between. There are 14 residues in the CDR3. Looked up from germline, CDR1 is MNHEY and CDR2 is SVGAGI. The CDR3 coding sequence is TGTGCCAGCAGTACGTGGTCGGGGTCCGAGACCCAGTACTTC. As protein: CASSTWSGSETQYF.

Note on this clone: A junction end diverges from the germline sequence, so it may reflect a read error. The rearrangement uses TRBV14 and TRBJ2-3, with 8 bases identical to TRBD2. The CDR3 covers 10 residues. Germline lookup yields CDR1 SGHDN and CDR2 FVKESK. As DNA, the CDR3 is TGTGCCAGCGCCGGGGGGGCTATGATTTTT. It codes for CASAGGAMIF.

This clone was counted a few times. The chain employs TRBV5-4 and TRBJ2-1; TRBD2 matches 9 bases. CDR1 is SGHNT, CDR2 YYREEE, per germline (reference sequence). J lost 3 bases, V lost 5 bases, and 6 bases had no gene match. The CDR3 is 15 residues long. The DNA for the CDR3 is TGTGCCAGCAGGGTCGGGACTAGCAGCTACAATGAGCAGTTCTTC. It is translated as CASRVGTSSYNEQFF. The full variable domain, with the rest looked up from reference TRBV5-4 and TRBJ2-1, is ETGVTQSPTHLIKTRGQQVTLRCSSQSGHNTVSWYQQALGQGPQFIFQYYREEENGRGNFPPRFSGLQFPNYSSELNVNALELDDSALYLCASRVGTSSYNEQFFGPGTRLTVL.

The J gene is TRBJ2-7, the V gene TRBV2; tentative D call: TRBD1 (6 bases). The V gene's germline CDR1 is SNHLY and CDR2 FYNNEI. This CDR3 is built from 13 residues. V lost 9 bases to trimming and J lost 2 bases, with 14 bases between them. The CDR3 DNA reads as TGTGCCAGATCAGGGGCAATACCCTACGAGCAGTACTTC. This translates into CARSGAIPYEQYF. Combining the CDR3 with reference TRBV2 and TRBJ2-7 gives the whole variable domain EPEVTQTPSHQVTQMGQEVILRCVPISNHLYFYWYRQILGQKVEFLVSFYNNEISEKSEIFDDQFSVERPDGSNFTLKIRSTKLEDSAMYFCARSGAIPYEQYFGPGTRLTVT.

The chain is built from TRBV7-9 and TRBJ2-1; the D gene is possibly TRBD1 (5 bases). V gave up 1 base and J gave up 8 bases, with 15 bases separating them. CDR1 and CDR2 from the germline V gene are SEHNR and FQNEAQ (reference sequence). This CDR3 comprises 15 residues. As DNA, the CDR3 is TGTGCCAGCAGCTTAGGCTCCCCACAGGCATATGAGCAGTTCTTC. This codes for CASSLGSPQAYEQFF. The whole variable domain, filled in from reference TRBV7-9 and TRBJ2-1, reads DTGVSQNPRHKITKRGQNVTFRCDPISEHNRLYWYRQTLGQGPEFLTYFQNEAQLEKSRLLSDRFSAERPKGSFSTLEIQRTEQGDSAMYLCASSLGSPQAYEQFFGPGTRLTVL.

V gene TRBV19 combines with J gene TRBJ2-5; 8 nucleotides align to TRBD2. Per germline, CDR1 LNHDA and CDR2 SQIVND (reference sequence). The ends lost 2 bases at V and 6 bases at J; junction bases unmatched: 11. The CDR3 has 16 residues. The CDR3 sequence is CASSIRGREEIKTQYF. As DNA, the CDR3 is TGTGCCAGTAGTATACGTGGGCGGGAGGAAATAAAGACCCAGTACTTC.

The chain links TRBV19 to TRBJ2-5, with a possible D match to TRBD2 (6 bases). V was trimmed by 7 bases and J by 4 bases, leaving 16 bases between them. CDR3 length: 14 residues. CDR1 LNHDA and CDR2 SQIVND come from the germline V gene (reference sequence). CDR3 DNA: TGTGCCAGTACCTCCTCCCCGGGAGTAGAGACCCAGTACTTC. It yields the protein CASTSSPGVETQYF.

The chain has TRBV5-1 and TRBJ2-1; D may be TRBD2 (7 bases). Germline CDR1 is SGHRS and CDR2 is YFSETQ. The CDR3 extends over 15 amino acids. Trimming shortened V by 7 bases and J by 0 bases, and 14 bases separated the two germline ends. The CDR3 DNA reads as TGCGCCAGCCGGGGGGACATCAGCTCCTACAATGAGCAGTTCTTC. Its protein product is CASRGDISSYNEQFF.

As regards this clone: A junction boundary mismatches the germline segment, possibly from a read error. This sequence joins TRBV7-7 and TRBJ2-5; 10 bases are shared with TRBD2. The CDR3 covers 15 residues. CDR1 and CDR2 from the germline V gene are SSHAT and FNYEAQ (reference sequence). The CDR3 reads CASSLGGTSEETQYF. The CDR3 nucleotides are TGTGCTAGCAGCTTAGGCGGGACTAGCGAGGAGACCCAGTACTTC.

The chain recombines TRBV4-1 with TRBJ2-3; D may be TRBD1 (7 bases). CDR1 and CDR2 from the germline V gene are MGHRA and YSYEKL. V lost 1 base and J 2 bases, leaving 13 bases between the germline ends. The CDR3 covers 16 residues. The CDR3 nucleotides read TGCGCCAGCAGCCAAGGCCAGGGGGGCAACACAGATACGCAGTATTTT. This gives the protein CASSQGQGGNTDTQYF.

This clone was detected a few times. The rearrangement links TRBV28 to TRBJ2-2; 7 bases fit TRBD1. CDR1 MDHEN and CDR2 SYDVKM come from the germline V gene. This CDR3 has 14 amino acids. With 4 bases clipped from V and 9 bases from J, the junction kept 8 bases outside the gene matches. The CDR3 loop is CASSSTDRVRELFF. CDR3 DNA sequence: TGTGCCAGCAGTTCGACCGACAGGGTTCGGGAGCTGTTTTTT.

This sequence joins TRBV7-9 and TRBJ2-2, with a possible D match to TRBD2 (5 bases). Germline loops: CDR1 SEHNR, CDR2 FQNEAQ (reference sequence). This CDR3 is 16 amino acids long. V was trimmed by 1 base and J by 1 base, leaving 10 bases between them. CDR3 sequence (DNA): TGTGCCAGCAGCTTAGGAGTCGGAGGGAACACCGGGGAGCTGTTTTTT. Protein: CASSLGVGGNTGELFF.

The V call is TRBV6-5, the J call TRBJ2-3, with D possibly TRBD2 on 5 matching bases. Germline CDR1 MNHEY, CDR2 SVGAGI. The CDR3 loop spans 15 amino acids. Trimming removed 3 bases at V and 0 bases at J, with 10 bases between. CDR3 sequence (DNA): TGTGCCAGCAGTTATGAGGGAAGGAGCACAGATACGCAGTATTTT. Encoded protein: CASSYEGRSTDTQYF.

The CDR3 sequence: CASSLKVAGSTGELFF. In nucleotides, the CDR3 is TGTGCCAGCAGCTTGAAGGTAGCGGGATCCACCGGGGAGCTGTTTTTT. This chain links TRBV11-2 with TRBJ2-2, with TRBD2 matching 8 bases. From germline, CDR1 is SGHAT and CDR2 FQNNGV. There are 16 residues in the CDR3. V lost 3 bases and J lost 4; bases outside the gene matches: 7.

V usage is TRBV5-1 and J usage is TRBJ2-2; the D gene is possibly TRBD2 (6 bases). Germline V gene sequence: CDR1 SGHRS, CDR2 YFSETQ. V lost 4 bases and J lost 6, with 10 bases in between. The CDR3 length is 13 residues. The CDR3 DNA reads TGCGCCAGCAGCCGACTAGACCCCGGGGAGCTGTTTTTT. Amino acid sequence: CASSRLDPGELFF.

CDR3: CASSPRREDEQYF. The CDR3 region has the DNA TGTGCCAGCAGCCCCCGGCGGGAGGACGAGCAGTACTTC. The J gene is TRBJ2-5, the V gene TRBV7-2; 8 bases map to TRBD2. The J call is in doubt because the DNA end fits TRBJ2-7 better. The CDR3 is 13 residues long. CDR1 is SGHTA and CDR2 is FQGNSA in the germline V gene.